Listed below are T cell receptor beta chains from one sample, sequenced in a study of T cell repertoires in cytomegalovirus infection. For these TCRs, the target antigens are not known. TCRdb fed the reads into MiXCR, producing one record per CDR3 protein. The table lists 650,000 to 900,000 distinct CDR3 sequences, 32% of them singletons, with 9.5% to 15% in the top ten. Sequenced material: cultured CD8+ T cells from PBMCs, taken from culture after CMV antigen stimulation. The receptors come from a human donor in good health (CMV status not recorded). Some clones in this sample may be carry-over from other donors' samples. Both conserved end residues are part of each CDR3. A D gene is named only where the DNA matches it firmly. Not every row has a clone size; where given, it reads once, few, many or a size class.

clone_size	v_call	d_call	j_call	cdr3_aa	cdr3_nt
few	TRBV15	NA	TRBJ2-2	CATSRDEAGELFF	TGTGCCACCAGCAGAGATGAGGCCGGGGAGCTGTTTTTT
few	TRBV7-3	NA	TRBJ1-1	CASSWDPPNTEAFF	TGTGCCAGCAGCTGGGACCCACCGAACACTGAAGCTTTCTTT
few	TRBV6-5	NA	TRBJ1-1	CASSYAREAFF	TGTGCCAGCAGTTACGCGAGGGAAGCTTTCTTT
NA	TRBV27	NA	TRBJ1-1	CASSNRAHTTEAFF	TGTGCCAGCAGTAACAGGGCCCACACCACTGAAGCTTTCTTT
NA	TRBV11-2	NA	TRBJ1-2	CASSPGGLSSYGYTF	TGTGCCAGCAGCCCCGGGGGGCTTAGTTCCTATGGCTACACCTTC
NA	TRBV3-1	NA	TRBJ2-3	CASSPGLTDTDTQYF	TGTGCCAGCAGCCCGGGACTTACGGACACAGATACGCAGTATTTT
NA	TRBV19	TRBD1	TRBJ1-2	CASSTPTGSNYGYTF	TGTGCCAGTAGCACTCCGACAGGGTCGAACTATGGCTACACCTTC
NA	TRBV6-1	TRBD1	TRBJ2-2	CASSAWTGSPGELFF	TGTGCCAGCAGCGCCTGGACAGGGTCTCCCGGGGAGCTGTTTTTT
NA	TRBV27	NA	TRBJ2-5	CASSLRGWVETQYF	TGTGCCAGCAGTTTGAGGGGGTGGGTAGAGACCCAGTACTTC
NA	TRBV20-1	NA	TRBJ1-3	CSAPRPGTGNTIYF	TGCAGTGCCCCCCGGCCAGGAACCGGAAACACCATATATTTT
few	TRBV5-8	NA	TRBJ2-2	CASSLRNRRGTGELFF	TGTGCCAGCAGCTTGAGGAATCGCAGGGGCACCGGGGAGCTGTTTTTT
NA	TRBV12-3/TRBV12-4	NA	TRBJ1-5	CASSLSPWQPQHF	TGTGCCAGCAGTCTTTCCCCGTGGCAGCCCCAGCATTTT
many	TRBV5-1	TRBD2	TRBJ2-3	CASSLAGDSTDTQYF	TGCGCCAGCAGCCTAGCGGGGGACAGCACAGATACGCAGTATTTT
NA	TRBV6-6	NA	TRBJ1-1	CASSYPNPAEAFF	TGTGCCAGCAGTTACCCAAATCCGGCTGAAGCTTTCTTT
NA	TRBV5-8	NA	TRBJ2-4	CASSVKRTVAKNIQYF	TGTGCCAGCAGCGTGAAAAGGACAGTAGCCAAAAACATTCAGTACTTC
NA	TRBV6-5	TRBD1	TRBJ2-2	CASTSPRDRETSTGELFF	TGTGCCAGCACCTCCCCCCGGGACAGGGAAACGAGCACCGGGGAGCTGTTTTTT
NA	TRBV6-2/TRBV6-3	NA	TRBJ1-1	CASSYSGDGGNTEAFF	TGTGCCAGCAGTTACTCGGGGGACGGCGGGAACACTGAAGCTTTCTTT
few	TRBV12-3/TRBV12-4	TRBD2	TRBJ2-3	CASSYASGADTQYF	TGTGCCAGCAGTTACGCTAGCGGGGCAGATACGCAGTATTTT
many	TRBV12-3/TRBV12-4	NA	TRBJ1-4	CASTAGGGIATNEKLFF	TGTGCCAGCACCGCCGGGGGCGGGATCGCAACTAATGAAAAACTGTTTTTT
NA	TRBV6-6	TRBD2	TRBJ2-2	CASSYGWRGGRTGELFF	TGTGCCAGCAGTTACGGGTGGCGGGGGGGCCGCACCGGGGAGCTGTTTTTT
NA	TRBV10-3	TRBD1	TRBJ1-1	CAIRETGAVNTEAFF	TGTGCCATCAGAGAAACAGGGGCGGTGAACACTGAAGCTTTCTTT
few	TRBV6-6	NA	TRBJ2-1	CASSYSWVNEQFF	TGTGCCAGCAGTTACTCTTGGGTCAATGAGCAGTTCTTC
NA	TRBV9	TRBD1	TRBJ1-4	CASSVGPRTGINEKLFF	TGTGCCAGCAGCGTAGGCCCCCGGACAGGGATAAATGAAAAACTGTTTTTT
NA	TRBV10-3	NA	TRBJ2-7	CAIRVDWEYEQYF	TGTGCCATCAGGGTAGACTGGGAGTACGAGCAGTACTTC
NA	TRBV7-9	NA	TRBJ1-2	CASVHSNYGYTF	TGTGCCAGCGTACACTCTAACTATGGCTACACCTTC
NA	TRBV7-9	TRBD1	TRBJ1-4	CASSRGTVMEEKLFF	TGTGCCAGCAGCCGGGGGACAGTGATGGAAGAAAAACTGTTTTTT